This T cell receptor beta chain emerged from a study of identical twins. The CDR3 runs 18 residues. V was pared by 0 bases and J by 0 bases, with 16 bases between. Germline CDR1 is LGHNA and CDR2 is YSLEER. TCRdb re-called the 5' RACE reads with MiXCR, one entry per CDR3 protein. This sample has 450,000 or so distinct CDR3 sequences, with approximately 15% found just once. These records were also assigned to another study, of yellow fever vaccine responses in identical twins.

This receptor was identified in a woman aged 18-29 years in good health. Material: CD4+ T cells sorted from blood. This chain connects TRBV4-3 to TRBJ2-3; D perhaps matches TRBD2 (6 bases). The CDR3 is CASSQEGGGASSTDTQYF. In DNA form, the CDR3 reads TGCGCCAGCAGCCAAGAGGGGGGTGGGGCCTCTAGCACAGATACGCAGTATTTT.